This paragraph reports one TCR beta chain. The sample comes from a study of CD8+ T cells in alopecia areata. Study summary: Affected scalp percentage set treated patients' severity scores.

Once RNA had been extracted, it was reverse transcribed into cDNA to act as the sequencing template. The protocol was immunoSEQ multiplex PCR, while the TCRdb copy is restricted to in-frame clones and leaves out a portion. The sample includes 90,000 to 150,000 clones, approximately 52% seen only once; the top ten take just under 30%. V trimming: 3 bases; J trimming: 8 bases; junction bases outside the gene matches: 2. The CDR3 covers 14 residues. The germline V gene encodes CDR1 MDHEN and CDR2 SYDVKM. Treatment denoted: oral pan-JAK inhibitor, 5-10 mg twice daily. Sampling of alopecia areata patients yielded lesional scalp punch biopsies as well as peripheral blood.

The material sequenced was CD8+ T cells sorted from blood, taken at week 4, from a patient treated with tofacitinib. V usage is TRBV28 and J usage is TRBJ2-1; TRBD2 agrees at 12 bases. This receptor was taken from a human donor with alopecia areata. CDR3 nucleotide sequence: TGTGCCAGCAGTTTTTGGACTAGCGGGGATGAGCAGTTCTTC. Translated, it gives CASSFWTSGDEQFF.